This is a list of T cell receptor beta chains from one sample in a study of T cell changes during pregnancy in multiple sclerosis. Clones were sequenced by immunoSEQ multiplex PCR, and TCRdb holds only the in-frame ones, with some missing. In the table there are 75,000 to 95,000 clones, around 90% of which are singletons. Sequencing was performed on peripheral blood, taken before pregnancy. The source of these receptors is a female donor with multiple sclerosis, enrolled in a pregnancy study. Both conserved end residues are part of each CDR3. The D gene is left open where the match is weak. Where a row states a size, it is once, few, many or the class of an expanded clone; other rows omit it.

d_call | j_call | clone_size | v_call | cdr3_nt | cdr3_aa
NA | TRBJ2-3 | NA | TRBV10-3 | TGTGCCGTCACTGGAGGGAACCCAGATACGCAGTATTTT | CAVTGGNPDTQYF
TRBD1 | TRBJ1-2 | NA | TRBV7-9 | TGTGCCAGCAGCTATAGCCAGACAGGGGCTAACTATGGCTACACCTTC | CASSYSQTGANYGYTF
TRBD1 | TRBJ2-4 | NA | TRBV27 | TGTGCCAGCAGTCCAGGGGGCAGAACCAAAAACATTCAGTACTTC | CASSPGGRTKNIQYF
NA | TRBJ1-5 | NA | TRBV21-1 | TGTGCCAGCCGAGTTGGGGACAGGGCCAATCAGCCCCAGCATTTT | CASRVGDRANQPQHF
NA | TRBJ1-3 | NA | TRBV7-2 | TGTGCCAGCAGCTTGGGTTCAGGGGTTGGAAACACCATATATTTT | CASSLGSGVGNTIYF
NA | TRBJ2-7 | NA | TRBV27 | TGTGCCAGCAGTTTCACAGGCCTCCCGGACGAGCAGTACTTC | CASSFTGLPDEQYF
NA | TRBJ2-1 | once | TRBV9 | TGTGCCAGCAGCGTAATGGGGCGGGGTACCTACAATGAGCAGTTCTTC | CASSVMGRGTYNEQFF
NA | TRBJ1-2 | NA | TRBV27 | TGTGCCAGCGGCCCGGGGGGTTGGGGGCGCTATGGCTACACCTTC | CASGPGGWGRYGYTF
TRBD2 | TRBJ2-1 | NA | TRBV6-5 | TGTGCCAGCAGTCCGGGAGGGCCATCCTACAATGAGCAGTTCTTC | CASSPGGPSYNEQFF
TRBD1 | TRBJ1-6 | NA | TRBV7-9 | TGTGCCAGCAGCACGCTGACAGGGGGCAATTCACCCCTCCACTTT | CASSTLTGGNSPLHF
TRBD2 | TRBJ2-1 | NA | TRBV29-1 | TGCAGCGTTGAGGGACTAGCGGGAGGTCTCAATGAGCAGTTCTTC | CSVEGLAGGLNEQFF
TRBD1 | TRBJ2-1 | NA | TRBV6-5 | TGTGCCAGCAAGGGACAGGGCATCTACAATGAGCAGTTCTTC | CASKGQGIYNEQFF
TRBD2 | TRBJ2-3 | NA | TRBV7-3 | TGTGCCAGCAGCGACCGACTTATAGCGGGAGGGCCTTCTCGCACAGATACGCAGTATTTT | CASSDRLIAGGPSRTDTQYF
TRBD1 | TRBJ1-1 | NA | TRBV18 | TGTGCCAGCTCACTATCCCGCCCACGGACAGGGGGCACTGAAGCTTTCTTT | CASSLSRPRTGGTEAFF
NA | TRBJ2-1 | NA | TRBV18 | TGTGCCAGCTCACCCTCCCGGGGGGTGAGGACAGGGGAGCAGTTCTTC | CASSPSRGVRTGEQFF
NA | TRBJ2-7 | NA | TRBV2 | TGTGCCAGCAGTGGATTAATGGCAGGGGACCTATACGAGCAGTACTTC | CASSGLMAGDLYEQYF
NA | TRBJ2-7 | NA | TRBV19 | TGTGCCAGTAGACAAAACGGGGAACGGGGCGAGCAGTACTTC | CASRQNGERGEQYF
TRBD2 | TRBJ2-7 | NA | TRBV27 | TGTGCCAGCAGTCCCCGCGTGGGCGGGAGTATAGTCGAGCAGTACTTC | CASSPRVGGSIVEQYF
TRBD1 | TRBJ1-6 | NA | TRBV5-4 | TGTGCCAGCAGCTTTGGGACAGTGGGGAGCTCCTATAATTCACCCCTCCACTTT | CASSFGTVGSSYNSPLHF
TRBD1 | TRBJ2-7 | few | TRBV28 | TGTGCCAGCAGTATTCGACAGGGGTCCCACGAGCAGTACTTC | CASSIRQGSHEQYF
TRBD2 | TRBJ2-7 | NA | TRBV27 | TGTGCCTCCATCCAGACGACTAGCGGTCCCTACGAGCAGTACTTC | CASIQTTSGPYEQYF
TRBD2 | TRBJ2-7 | NA | TRBV19 | TGTGCCAGTAGATACCCCTTTCGTTTCGTCAATGGGGTAGCGGGGGGGGAATATACCTACGAGCAGTACTTC | CASRYPFRFVNGVAGGEYTYEQYF